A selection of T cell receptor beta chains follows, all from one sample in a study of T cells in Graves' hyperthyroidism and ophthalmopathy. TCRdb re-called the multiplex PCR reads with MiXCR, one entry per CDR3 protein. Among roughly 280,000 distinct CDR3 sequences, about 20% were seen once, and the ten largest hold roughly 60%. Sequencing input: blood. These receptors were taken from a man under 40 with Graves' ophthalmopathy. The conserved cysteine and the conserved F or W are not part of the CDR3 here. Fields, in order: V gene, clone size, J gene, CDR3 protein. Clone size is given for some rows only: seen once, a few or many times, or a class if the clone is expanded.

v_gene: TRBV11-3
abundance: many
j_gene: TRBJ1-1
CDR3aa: ASSFRYTEAF

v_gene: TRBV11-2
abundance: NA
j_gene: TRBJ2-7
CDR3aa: ASSFIIPGAEQY

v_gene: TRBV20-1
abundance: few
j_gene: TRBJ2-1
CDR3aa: SARSGRSSYNEQF

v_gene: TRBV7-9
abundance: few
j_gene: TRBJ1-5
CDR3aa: ASSFGTDQPQH

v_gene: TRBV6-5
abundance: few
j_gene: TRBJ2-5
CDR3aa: ASSYGTAQETQY

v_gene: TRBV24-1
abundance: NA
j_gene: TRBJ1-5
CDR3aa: AASDGQGGNQPQH

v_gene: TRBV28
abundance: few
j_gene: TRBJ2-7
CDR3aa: ASRDGQGGFRTYEQY

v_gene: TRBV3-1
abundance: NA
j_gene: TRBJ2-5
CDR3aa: ASSQDPARAQETQY

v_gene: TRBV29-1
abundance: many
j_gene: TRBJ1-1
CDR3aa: SVDRGAAEAF

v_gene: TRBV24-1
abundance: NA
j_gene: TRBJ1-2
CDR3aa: ATSGTGPYYGYT

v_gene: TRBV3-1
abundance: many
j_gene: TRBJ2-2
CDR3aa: ASSRQRETGELF

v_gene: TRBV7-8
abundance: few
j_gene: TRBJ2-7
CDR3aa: ASSPGHTGGYEQY

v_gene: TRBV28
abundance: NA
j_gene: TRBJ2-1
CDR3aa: ASVGGLDEQF

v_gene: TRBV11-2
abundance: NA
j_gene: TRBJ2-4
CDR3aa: ASSLSREWTKNIQY

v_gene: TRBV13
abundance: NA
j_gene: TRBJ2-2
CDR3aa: ASSLYQRTSGRSGTGELF

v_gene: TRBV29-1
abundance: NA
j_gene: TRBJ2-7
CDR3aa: SVSGHGDSYEQY

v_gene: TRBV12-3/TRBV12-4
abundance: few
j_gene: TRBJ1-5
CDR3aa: ASSTAISNQPQH

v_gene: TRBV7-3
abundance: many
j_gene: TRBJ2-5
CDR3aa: ASSHGGFQETQY

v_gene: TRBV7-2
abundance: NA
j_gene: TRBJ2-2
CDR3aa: ASSPRLAGEGAGELF

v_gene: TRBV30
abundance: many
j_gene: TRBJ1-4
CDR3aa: AWSISTASNEKLF

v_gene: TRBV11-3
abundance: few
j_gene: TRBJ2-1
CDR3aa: ASSPGTSGGNEQF

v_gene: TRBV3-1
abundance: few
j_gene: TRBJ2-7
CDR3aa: ASSPVPGGYEQY

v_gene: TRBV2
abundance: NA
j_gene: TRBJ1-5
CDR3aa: ASSTRQELNQPQH

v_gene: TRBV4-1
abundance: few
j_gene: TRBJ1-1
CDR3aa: ASSQEIGSSRASQVLAF

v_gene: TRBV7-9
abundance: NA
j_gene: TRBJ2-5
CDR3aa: ASSLLGDMRETQY

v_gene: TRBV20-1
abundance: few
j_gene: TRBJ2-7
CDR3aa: SARPISSYEQY

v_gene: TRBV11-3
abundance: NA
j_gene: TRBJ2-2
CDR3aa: ASSSVAGKTGGLF

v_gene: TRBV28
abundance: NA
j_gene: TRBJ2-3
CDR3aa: ASTSRGNTDTQY

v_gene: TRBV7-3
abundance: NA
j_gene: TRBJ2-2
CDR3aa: ASSLTGYRGELF